This record concerns one T cell receptor (beta chain) sequence. Antigen: not known. These data belong to a study of shared clonotypes between healthy human individuals. Notes on the study in general: Depth was large, yet rarefaction showed that sorted-subset sequencing was incomplete.

Per the authors' pipeline: In the immunoSEQ data, sequences were junction-only and lacked quality scores, so filtering differed. Only in-frame clones appear in the TCRdb table, and some are missing; sequencing was by immunoSEQ multiplex PCR. That table gives V, J and clone size, and the DNA gave D and trimming. The data hold 650,000 to 800,000 clones, with just over 90% observed a single time. Germline assignment: CDR1 SGHKS and CDR2 YYEKEE (reference sequence). Trimming shortened V by 3 bases and J by 0 bases, and 9 bases separated the two germline ends. The CDR3 sequence is 14 residues long. Naive CD8 populations comprised CD45RO-negative cells positively selected for CCR7, excluding terminally differentiated effector memory CD45RA+ cells.

Sequencing input: naive CD8+ T cells sorted from blood. The TCR originated in a man in his thirties or forties in good health. J is TRBJ1-1 and V is TRBV5-5; no firm D call. CDR3 bases: TGTGCCAGCAGCTATACAGCGATGAACACTGAAGCTTTCTTT. Its protein product is CASSYTAMNTEAFF.